These 24 T cell receptor beta chains came from one sample sequenced in a study of T-cell reconstitution after alpha-beta-depleted transplantation in children. Unique molecular identifiers were used to barcode this TCRbeta library. TCRdb called the PCR reads again in MiXCR, with one record for every CDR3 protein. Of 780,000 or so distinct CDR3 sequences in the sample, roughly 15% were seen once. This specimen consisted of PBMCs, mostly from graft donor cells, obtained 360 days after TCRalphabeta/CD19-depleted stem cell transplant. These receptors all come from a male patient aged 5 to 17 who had a stem cell transplant for acute lymphoblastic leukemia, so the T cells may come from the graft donor.

This clonotype was observed many times. The V call is TRBV12-3 or TRBV12-4, the J call TRBJ2-5; a possible D gene is TRBD1 (6 bases). V was shortened by 5 bases and J by 5 bases, with 18 bases between the two germline ends. There are 15 residues in the CDR3. CDR3 in amino acids: CASSLSPGGAETQYF. CDR3 in DNA: TGTGCCAGCAGTCTATCCCCTGGGGGCGCGGAGACCCAGTACTTC.

This clonotype was picked up many times. This chain uses TRBV5-1 with TRBJ2-7; D ambiguous. V was cut by 0 bases and J by 1 base, with 8 bases left in between. Germline V lookup: CDR1 SGHRS, CDR2 YFSETQ. This CDR3 contains 14 residues. CDR3 sequence (DNA): TGCGCCAGCAGCTTGGTGTACCGATCCTACGAGCAGTACTTC. This codes for CASSLVYRSYEQYF.

V and J are TRBV30 and TRBJ2-1; 8 bases align to TRBD1. V dropped 3 bases and J dropped 8; count of bases not matched to a gene: 6. The length of the CDR3 is 13 residues. CDR1 is GTSNPN and CDR2 is SVGIG in the germline V gene (reference sequence). In nucleotides, the CDR3 is TGTGCCTGGAGGCGGACAGGGATCTATGAGCAGTTCTTC. This encodes CAWRRTGIYEQFF.

This clonotype showed up just a few times. The J gene is TRBJ2-7, the V gene TRBV2, with D unclear. CDR3 size: 14 residues. V was pared by 1 base and J by 6 bases, with 13 bases between. CDR1 is SNHLY and CDR2 is FYNNEI in the germline V gene. CDR3 loop: CASSEEGSLSEQYF. The CDR3 DNA sequence: TGTGCCAGCAGTGAAGAGGGTTCCCTCTCCGAGCAGTACTTC.

This clonotype was seen more than once but under ten times. The V gene is TRBV7-9, the J gene TRBJ2-7; TRBD2 aligns across 11 bases. CDR3 length: 16 residues. The V gene's germline CDR1 is SEHNR and CDR2 FQNEAQ (reference sequence). The J segment lost 6 bases and the V segment lost 5 bases, leaving 12 bases of the junction unmatched. DNA of the CDR3: TGTGCCAGCAGCAGGAAGAGACTAGCGGGAACCGGCGAGCAGTACTTC. Translated: CASSRKRLAGTGEQYF.

This clonotype was seen only a few times. The chain couples TRBV5-1 to TRBJ2-7; D is unclear. The germline V and J ends were trimmed by 0 bases and 6 bases, with 10 bases remaining between them. The CDR3 contains 13 residues. The germline V gene has CDR1 SGHRS and CDR2 YFSETQ. In DNA form, the CDR3 reads TGCGCCAGCAGCTTGGGCTCGTACAGCGAGCAGTACTTC. It encodes CASSLGSYSEQYF.

The chain has TRBV27 and TRBJ1-5, with 8 bases lining up with TRBD1. The germline V gene encodes CDR1 MNHEY and CDR2 SMNVEV (reference sequence). The CDR3 consists of 17 residues. V was pared by 0 bases and J by 4 bases, with 8 bases of the junction left unmatched. The DNA of the CDR3 is TGTGCCAGCAGTTTATCGCGGCAACAGGGGGGGAATCAGCCCCAGCATTTT. It codes for CASSLSRQQGGNQPQHF.

The chain has TRBV3-1 and TRBJ2-3, with D hard to call. Germline loops: CDR1 LGHDT, CDR2 YNNKEL (reference sequence). Trimming removed 4 bases from V and 2 bases from J, with 13 bases in between. The CDR3 loop spans 15 amino acids. The CDR3 protein is CASSPSGFNTDTQYF. The CDR3 nucleotides read TGTGCCAGCAGCCCCTCCGGATTCAACACAGATACGCAGTATTTT.

The chain carries TRBV5-5 and TRBJ1-2, with D perhaps matching TRBD1 (5 bases). CDR1 SGHKS and CDR2 YYEKEE come from the germline V gene (reference sequence). This CDR3 region has 16 residues. Trimming took 2 bases from V and 4 from J, leaving 18 bases between them. The CDR3 DNA reads as TGTGCCAGCAGCTTCCCTCGGGGGGGGTCGACCTATGGCTACACCTTC. This sequence encodes CASSFPRGGSTYGYTF.

The chain is built from TRBV5-1 and TRBJ2-2; 9 nucleotides align to TRBD2. CDR1 SGHRS and CDR2 YFSETQ come from the germline V gene. V was pared by 4 bases and J by 1 base, with 8 bases of the junction left unmatched. This CDR3 has 17 residues. The CDR3 DNA follows: TGCGCCAGCAGCATAAAAGCGGGAGGTCTGAACACCGGGGAGCTGTTTTTT. It translates to CASSIKAGGLNTGELFF.

This clonotype was seen only a few times. The chain joins TRBV5-1 to TRBJ2-2; perhaps TRBD2 as D (6 bases). The CDR3 has 16 residues. V lost 3 bases and J lost 5, with 17 bases in between. CDR1 and CDR2 from the germline V gene are SGHRS and YFSETQ. CDR3 region: CASSSPSVYPTGELFF. CDR3 bases: TGCGCCAGCAGCTCTCCTAGCGTTTACCCGACCGGGGAGCTGTTTTTT.

This clonotype has just a few counts. This chain uses TRBV21-1 with TRBJ2-7; the table calls TRBD2, which could not be checked here. TRBV21-1 is tagged as a pseudogene. The CDR3 runs 15 residues. CDR3 in DNA: TGTGCCAGCAGCCGCCTTGGACTAGCGGGAGTGGAGCAGTACTTC. The encoded protein is CASSRLGLAGVEQYF.

This chain joins TRBV19 and TRBJ1-5, with D unclear. The CDR3 extends over 14 amino acids. Germline V gene sequence: CDR1 LNHDA, CDR2 SQIVND (reference sequence). Trimming took 4 bases from V and 7 from J, leaving 14 bases between them. This CDR3 is CASSTGPSGQPQHF. CDR3 DNA sequence: TGTGCCAGTAGTACCGGCCCATCCGGGCAGCCCCAGCATTTT.

The chain has TRBV2 and TRBJ2-6, with D unresolved. The CDR3 sequence is 14 residues long. V was trimmed by 4 bases and J by 2 bases, leaving 6 bases between them. CDR1 is SNHLY, CDR2 FYNNEI, per germline. The DNA for the CDR3 is TGTGCCAGCAGTGTAGAGGCTGGGGCCAACGTCCTGACTTTC. It encodes CASSVEAGANVLTF.

This clonotype was seen at least ten times. The chain combines TRBV5-6 with TRBJ2-1, with 10 bases that match TRBD1. Germline values: CDR1 SGHDT, CDR2 YYEEEE. The V segment lost 3 bases and the J segment 3 bases; nucleotides outside the gene matches: 3. The length of the CDR3 is 15 residues. CDR3 in DNA: TGTGCCAGCAGCTCGCGGGACAGGGGCTACAATGAGCAGTTCTTC. It translates to CASSSRDRGYNEQFF.

This clonotype occurred a few times. The J gene is TRBJ1-2, the V gene TRBV11-1; 7 bases match TRBD1. Germline lookup yields CDR1 SGHAT and CDR2 FQDESV (reference sequence). The CDR3 has 12 residues. V lost 5 bases and J lost 8; bases outside the gene matches: 5. Here the CDR3 DNA reads TGTGCCAGCAGCAACAGGGGATACGGCTACACCTTC. Encoded protein: CASSNRGYGYTF. The entire variable domain, with the rest obtained from reference TRBV11-1 and TRBJ1-2, is as follows: EAEVAQSPRYKITEKSQAVAFWCDPISGHATLYWYRQILGQGPELLVQFQDESVVDDSQLPKDRFSAERLKGVDSTLKIQPAELGDSAMYLCASSNRGYGYTFGSGTRLTVV.

This clonotype was seen repeatedly, ten times or more. This chain links TRBV12-3 or TRBV12-4 with TRBJ2-7; 8 bases map to TRBD2. V trimming: 3 bases; J trimming: 5 bases; junction bases outside the gene matches: 6. This CDR3 comprises 14 residues. CDR3: CASSLAGGSHEQYF. In DNA form, the CDR3 reads TGTGCCAGCAGTTTGGCGGGAGGTTCCCACGAGCAGTACTTC.

This clonotype was detected only a few times. The chain has TRBV7-3 and TRBJ2-2, with TRBD2 as a possible D gene (7 bases). The germline V gene encodes CDR1 SGHTA and CDR2 FQGTGA. The ends were cut back, 8 bases at V and 6 bases at J, with 19 bases in the middle. The CDR3 loop spans 15 amino acids. CDR3 loop: CASEGGLLFSGELFF. The CDR3 nucleotides read TGTGCCAGCGAGGGGGGACTACTCTTCTCCGGGGAGCTGTTTTTT.

The chain couples TRBV5-1 to TRBJ2-7; weak D call: TRBD2 (6 bases). CDR1 SGHRS and CDR2 YFSETQ come from the germline V gene. The CDR3 consists of 14 residues. The ends were cut back, 3 bases at V and 6 bases at J, with 16 bases in the middle. As DNA, the CDR3 is TGCGCCAGCAGCTCGACTAGGAGTCAGAGCGAGCAGTACTTC. Protein product: CASSSTRSQSEQYF.

In its sample, this clonotype was seen a few times. The chain carries TRBV4-2 and TRBJ2-4; TRBD1 is a possible D gene (6 bases). Germline assignment: CDR1 LGHNA and CDR2 YNFKEQ. This CDR3 is 20 amino acids long. V shed 1 base and J shed 3 bases, with 25 bases lying between them. CDR3 residues: CASSQGGSVRLDSSKNIQYF. The DNA for the CDR3 is TGTGCCAGCAGCCAAGGTGGTTCGGTAAGATTGGACAGCAGCAAAAACATTCAGTACTTC.

This clonotype was seen many times. The chain couples TRBV29-1 to TRBJ2-1, with 7 bases lining up with TRBD1. Trimming at V came to 5 bases and at J to 0 bases, leaving 7 bases not matched to a gene. CDR3 length: 15 amino acids. Germline V CDR1 and CDR2: SQVTM, ANQGSEA. In DNA form, the CDR3 reads TGCAGCGTTTCCCTAGGGGGCAGCTCCTACAATGAGCAGTTCTTC. Its protein product is CSVSLGGSSYNEQFF.

This clonotype was seen repeatedly, ten times or more. In this CDR3 the conserved last residue, phenylalanine or tryptophan, is missing, so a read error is likely. The DNA is left out, because the CDR3 cannot be placed on it with certainty; the CDR3 is given as TCRdb lists it. V and J are TRBV4-1 and TRBJ1-2; the D call TRBD1 from the table was never checked on the DNA. Germline V CDR1 and CDR2: MGHRA, YSYEKL. The CDR3 is 13 residues long, ends included. CDR3 loop: CASSQDPSPGVVV.

The chain is built from TRBV5-1 and TRBJ2-5, with D tentatively TRBD2 (7 bases). V lost 4 bases and J 4 bases, leaving 17 bases between the germline ends. This CDR3 is 15 amino acids long. Germline V CDR1 and CDR2: SGHRS, YFSETQ. The chain's CDR3 is CASSPFPGEGETQYF. The CDR3 region has the DNA TGCGCCAGCAGCCCATTTCCAGGGGAGGGAGAGACCCAGTACTTC.

This clonotype appeared a few times. This chain joins TRBV2 and TRBJ2-1; either TRBD1 or TRBD2 may fit D (6 bases each). V was pared by 7 bases and J by 1 base, with 11 bases between. The CDR3 runs to 14 residues. Germline CDR1 reads SNHLY; CDR2 reads FYNNEI. The CDR3 here is CASTAGHSYNEQFF. Written as DNA, the CDR3 is TGTGCCAGCACCGCGGGACATTCCTACAATGAGCAGTTCTTC.